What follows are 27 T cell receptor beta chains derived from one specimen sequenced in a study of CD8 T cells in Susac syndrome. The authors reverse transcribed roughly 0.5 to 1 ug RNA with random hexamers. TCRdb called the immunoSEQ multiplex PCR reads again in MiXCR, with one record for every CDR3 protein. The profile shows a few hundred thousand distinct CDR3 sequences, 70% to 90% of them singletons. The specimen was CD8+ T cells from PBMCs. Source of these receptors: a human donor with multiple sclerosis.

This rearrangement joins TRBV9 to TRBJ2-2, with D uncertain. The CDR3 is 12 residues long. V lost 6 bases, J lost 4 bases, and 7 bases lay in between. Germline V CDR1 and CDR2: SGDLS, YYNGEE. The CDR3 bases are TGTGCCAGCAAAAAGGGCACCGGGGAGCTGTTTTTT. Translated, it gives CASKKGTGELFF.

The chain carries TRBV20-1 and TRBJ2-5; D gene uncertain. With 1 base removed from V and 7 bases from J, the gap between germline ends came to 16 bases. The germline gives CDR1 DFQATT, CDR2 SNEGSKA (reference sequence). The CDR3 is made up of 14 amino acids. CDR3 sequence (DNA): TGCAGTGCTAGAGCCGTTCGAGAGCCAGGGACCCAGTACTTC. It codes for CSARAVREPGTQYF.

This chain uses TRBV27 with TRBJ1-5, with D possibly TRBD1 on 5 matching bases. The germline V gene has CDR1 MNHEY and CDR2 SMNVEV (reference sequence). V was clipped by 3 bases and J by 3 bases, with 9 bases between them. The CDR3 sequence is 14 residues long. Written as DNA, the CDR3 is TGTGCCAGCAGTTTCCAGGGAGTCAATCAGCCCCAGCATTTT. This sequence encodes CASSFQGVNQPQHF.

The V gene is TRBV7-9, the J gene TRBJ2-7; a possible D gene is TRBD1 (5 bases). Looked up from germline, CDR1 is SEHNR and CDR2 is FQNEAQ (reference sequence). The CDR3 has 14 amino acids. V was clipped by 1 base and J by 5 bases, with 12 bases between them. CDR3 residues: CASSLGTNPHEQYF. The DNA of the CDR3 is TGTGCCAGCAGCTTAGGGACAAATCCCCACGAGCAGTACTTC.

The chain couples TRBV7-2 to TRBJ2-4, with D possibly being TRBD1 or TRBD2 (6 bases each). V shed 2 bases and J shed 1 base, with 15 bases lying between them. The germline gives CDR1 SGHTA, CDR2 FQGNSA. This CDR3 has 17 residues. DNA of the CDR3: TGTGCCAGCAGCTTACGCTTTGGGGGGCCGGCCAAAAACATTCAGTACTTC. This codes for CASSLRFGGPAKNIQYF.

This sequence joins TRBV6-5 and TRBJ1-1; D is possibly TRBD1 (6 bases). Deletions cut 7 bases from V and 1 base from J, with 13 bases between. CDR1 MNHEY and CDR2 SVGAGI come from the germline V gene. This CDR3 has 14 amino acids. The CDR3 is CASTSPGANTEAFF. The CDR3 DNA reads TGTGCCAGCACCTCGCCAGGGGCGAACACTGAAGCTTTCTTT.

CDR3 sequence (DNA): TGTGCCAGCAGCTTAGACACCAGGGACAGGGGGCTTGGCAGCACCATATATTTT. It translates to CASSLDTRDRGLGSTIYF. This sequence joins TRBV7-2 and TRBJ1-3, with TRBD1 identical over 12 bases. Germline V gene data show CDR1 as SGHTA and CDR2 as FQGNSA. The V gene end was trimmed by 1 base and the J gene end by 9 bases; junction bases not matched to a gene: 13. The CDR3 runs to 18 residues.

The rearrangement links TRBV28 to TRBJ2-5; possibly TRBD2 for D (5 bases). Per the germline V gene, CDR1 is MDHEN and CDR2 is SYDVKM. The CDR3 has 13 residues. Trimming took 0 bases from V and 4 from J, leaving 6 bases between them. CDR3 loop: CASSLWAGETQYF. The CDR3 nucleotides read TGTGCCAGCAGTTTATGGGCGGGAGAGACCCAGTACTTC. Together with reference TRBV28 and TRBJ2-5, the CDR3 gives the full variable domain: DVKVTQSSRYLVKRTGEKVFLECVQDMDHENMFWYRQDPGLGLRLIYFSYDVKMKEKGDIPEGYSVSREKKERFSLILESASTNQTSMYLCASSLWAGETQYFGPGTRLLVL.

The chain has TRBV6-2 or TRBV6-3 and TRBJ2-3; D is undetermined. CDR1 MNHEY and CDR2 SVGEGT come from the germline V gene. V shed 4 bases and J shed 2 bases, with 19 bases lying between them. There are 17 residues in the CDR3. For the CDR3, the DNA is TGTGCCAGCAGTTTGAGTCCTACGGAGTTCGACACAGATACGCAGTATTTT. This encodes CASSLSPTEFDTDTQYF.

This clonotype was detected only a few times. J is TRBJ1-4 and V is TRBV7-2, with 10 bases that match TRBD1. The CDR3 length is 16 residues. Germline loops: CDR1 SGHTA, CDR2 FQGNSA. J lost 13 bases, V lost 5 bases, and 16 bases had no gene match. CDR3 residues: CASSILAGTGAYVLFF. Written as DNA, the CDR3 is TGTGCCAGCAGCATTCTCGCCGGGACAGGGGCGTATGTACTGTTTTTT. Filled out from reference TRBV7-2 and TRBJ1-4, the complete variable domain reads GAGVSQSPSNKVTEKGKDVELRCDPISGHTALYWYRQSLGQGLEFLIYFQGNSAPDKSGLPSDRFSAERTGGSVSTLTIQRTQQEDSAVYLCASSILAGTGAYVLFFGSGTQLSVL.

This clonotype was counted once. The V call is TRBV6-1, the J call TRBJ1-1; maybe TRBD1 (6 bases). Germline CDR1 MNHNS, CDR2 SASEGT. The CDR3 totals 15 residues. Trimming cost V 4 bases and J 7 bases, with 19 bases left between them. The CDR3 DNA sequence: TGTGCCAGCAGTGGCTATCGGGGGGCAGCCGGTGAAGCTTTCTTT. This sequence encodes CASSGYRGAAGEAFF.

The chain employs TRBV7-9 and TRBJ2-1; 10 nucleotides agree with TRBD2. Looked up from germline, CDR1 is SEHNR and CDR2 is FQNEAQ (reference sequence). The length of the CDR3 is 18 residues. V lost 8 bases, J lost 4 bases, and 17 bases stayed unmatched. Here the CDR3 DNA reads TGTGCCAGCGGACGAGCTAGCGGGGGATTTCAAGAATACAATGAGCAGTTCTTC. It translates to CASGRASGGFQEYNEQFF. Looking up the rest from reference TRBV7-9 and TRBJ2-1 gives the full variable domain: DTGVSQNPRHKITKRGQNVTFRCDPISEHNRLYWYRQTLGQGPEFLTYFQNEAQLEKSRLLSDRFSAERPKGSFSTLEIQRTEQGDSAMYLCASGRASGGFQEYNEQFFGPGTRLTVL.

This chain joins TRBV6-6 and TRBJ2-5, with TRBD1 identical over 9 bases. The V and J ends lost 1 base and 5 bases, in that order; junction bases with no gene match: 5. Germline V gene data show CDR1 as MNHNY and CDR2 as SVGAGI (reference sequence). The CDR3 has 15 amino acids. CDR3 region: CASSYWGQGKETQYF. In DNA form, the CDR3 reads TGTGCCAGCAGTTACTGGGGACAGGGAAAGGAGACCCAGTACTTC.

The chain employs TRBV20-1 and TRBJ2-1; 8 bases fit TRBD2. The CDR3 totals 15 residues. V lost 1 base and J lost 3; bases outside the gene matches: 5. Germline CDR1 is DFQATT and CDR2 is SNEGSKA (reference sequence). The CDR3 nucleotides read TGCAGTGCTAGAGTGGACGGGAGGGACTACAATGAGCAGTTCTTC. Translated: CSARVDGRDYNEQFF.

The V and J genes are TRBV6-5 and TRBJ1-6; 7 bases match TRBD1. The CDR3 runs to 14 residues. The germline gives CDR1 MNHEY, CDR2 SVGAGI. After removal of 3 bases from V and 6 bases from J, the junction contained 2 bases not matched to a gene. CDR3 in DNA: TGTGCCAGCAGTTATACAGGGGTTAATTCACCCCTCCACTTT. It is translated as CASSYTGVNSPLHF.

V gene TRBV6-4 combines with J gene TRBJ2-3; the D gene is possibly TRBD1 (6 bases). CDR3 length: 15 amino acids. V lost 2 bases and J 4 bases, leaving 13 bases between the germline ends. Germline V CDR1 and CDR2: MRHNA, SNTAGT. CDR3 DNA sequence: TGTGCCAGCAGTGACCGGGCAGGGGTGTCAGATACGCAGTATTTT. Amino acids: CASSDRAGVSDTQYF.

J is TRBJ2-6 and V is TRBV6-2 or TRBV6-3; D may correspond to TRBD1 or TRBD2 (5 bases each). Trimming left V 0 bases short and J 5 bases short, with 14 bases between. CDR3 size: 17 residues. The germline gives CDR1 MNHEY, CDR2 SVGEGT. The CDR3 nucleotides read TGTGCCAGCAGTTACTCGGGACCGGGGCCGTGGGCCAACGTCCTGACTTTC. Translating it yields CASSYSGPGPWANVLTF.

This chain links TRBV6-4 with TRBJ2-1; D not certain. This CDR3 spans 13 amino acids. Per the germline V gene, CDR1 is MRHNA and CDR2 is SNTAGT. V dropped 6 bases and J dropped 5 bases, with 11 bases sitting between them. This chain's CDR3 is CASSPGEHNEQFF. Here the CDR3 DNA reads TGTGCCAGCAGCCCTGGGGAACACAATGAGCAGTTCTTC.

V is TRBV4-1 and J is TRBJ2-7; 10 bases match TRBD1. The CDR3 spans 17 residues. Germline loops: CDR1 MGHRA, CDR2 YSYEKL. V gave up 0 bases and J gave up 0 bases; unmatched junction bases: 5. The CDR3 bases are TGCGCCAGCAGCCAAGATCGGTGGACAGGGGGCTCCTACGAGCAGTACTTC. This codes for CASSQDRWTGGSYEQYF.

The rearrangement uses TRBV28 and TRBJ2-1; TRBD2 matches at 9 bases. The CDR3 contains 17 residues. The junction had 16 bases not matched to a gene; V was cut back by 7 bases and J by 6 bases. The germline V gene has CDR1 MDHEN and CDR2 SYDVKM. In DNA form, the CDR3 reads TGTGCCAGCATATCGTCTAGCGGGATGGCCCATCGCAATGAGCAGTTCTTC. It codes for CASISSSGMAHRNEQFF.

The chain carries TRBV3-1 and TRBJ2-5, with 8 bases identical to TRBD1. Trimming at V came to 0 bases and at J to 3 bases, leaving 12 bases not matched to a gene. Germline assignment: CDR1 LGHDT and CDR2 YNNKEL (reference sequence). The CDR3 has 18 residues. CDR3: CASSQDAQPWTGKETQYF. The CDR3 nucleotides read TGTGCCAGCAGCCAAGATGCTCAACCATGGACAGGGAAAGAGACCCAGTACTTC.

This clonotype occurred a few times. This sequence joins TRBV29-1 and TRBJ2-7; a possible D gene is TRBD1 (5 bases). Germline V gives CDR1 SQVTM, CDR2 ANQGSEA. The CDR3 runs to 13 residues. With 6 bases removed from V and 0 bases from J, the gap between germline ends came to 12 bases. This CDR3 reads CSVDSESSYEQYF. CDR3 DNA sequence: TGCAGCGTCGACAGTGAGAGCTCCTACGAGCAGTACTTC.

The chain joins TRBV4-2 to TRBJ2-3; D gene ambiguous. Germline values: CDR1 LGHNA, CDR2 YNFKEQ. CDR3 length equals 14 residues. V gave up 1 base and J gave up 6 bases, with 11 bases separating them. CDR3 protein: CASSQVTRSDTQYF. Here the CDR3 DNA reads TGTGCCAGCAGCCAAGTCACTCGGAGCGATACGCAGTATTTT.

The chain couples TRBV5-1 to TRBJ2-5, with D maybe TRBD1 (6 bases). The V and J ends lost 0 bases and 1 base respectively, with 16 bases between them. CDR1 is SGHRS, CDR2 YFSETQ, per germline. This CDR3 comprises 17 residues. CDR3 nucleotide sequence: TGCGCCAGCAGCTTGGGGGCAGGGGTTCCCGGCCAAGAGACCCAGTACTTC. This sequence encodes CASSLGAGVPGQETQYF. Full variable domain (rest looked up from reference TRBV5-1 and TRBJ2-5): KAGVTQTPRYLIKTRGQQVTLSCSPISGHRSVSWYQQTPGQGLQFLFEYFSETQRNKGNFPGRFSGRQFSNSRSEMNVSTLELGDSALYLCASSLGAGVPGQETQYFGPGTRLLVL.

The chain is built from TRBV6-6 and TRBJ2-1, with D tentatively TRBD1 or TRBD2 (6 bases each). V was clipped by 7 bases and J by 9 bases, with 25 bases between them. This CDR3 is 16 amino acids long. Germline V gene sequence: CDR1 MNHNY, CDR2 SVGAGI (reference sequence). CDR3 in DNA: TGTGCCAGCACCCTCCTCGGACAGTCAGTGGAGGGTGAGCAGTTCTTC. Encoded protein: CASTLLGQSVEGEQFF.

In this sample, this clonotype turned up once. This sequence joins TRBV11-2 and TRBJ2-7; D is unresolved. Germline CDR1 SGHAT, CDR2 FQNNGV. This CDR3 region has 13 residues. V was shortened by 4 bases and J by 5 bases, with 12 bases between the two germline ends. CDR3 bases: TGTGCCAGCAGCTCGGAGTCTAAGGACGAGCAGTACTTC. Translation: CASSSESKDEQYF.

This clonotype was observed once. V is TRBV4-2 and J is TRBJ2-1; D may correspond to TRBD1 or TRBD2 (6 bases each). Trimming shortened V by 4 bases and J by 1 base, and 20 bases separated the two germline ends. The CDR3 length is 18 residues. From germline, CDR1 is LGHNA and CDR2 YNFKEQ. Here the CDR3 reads CASSLAVGGPPSYNEQFF. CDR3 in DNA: TGTGCCAGCAGCCTGGCGGTGGGGGGCCCCCCTTCCTACAATGAGCAGTTCTTC.